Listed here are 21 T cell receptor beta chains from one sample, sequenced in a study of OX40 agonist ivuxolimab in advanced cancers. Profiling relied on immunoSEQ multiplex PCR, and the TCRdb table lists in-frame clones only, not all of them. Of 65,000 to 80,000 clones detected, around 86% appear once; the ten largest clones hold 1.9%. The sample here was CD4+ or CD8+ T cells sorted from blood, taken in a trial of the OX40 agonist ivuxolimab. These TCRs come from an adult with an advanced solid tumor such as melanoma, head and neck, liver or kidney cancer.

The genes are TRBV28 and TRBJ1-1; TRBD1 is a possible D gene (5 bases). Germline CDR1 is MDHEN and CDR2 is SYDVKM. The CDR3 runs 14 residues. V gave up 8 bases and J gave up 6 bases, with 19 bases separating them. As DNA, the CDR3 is TGTGCCAGCTCGGGGGTAGGAGGTGTTGCTGAAGCTTTCTTT. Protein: CASSGVGGVAEAFF.

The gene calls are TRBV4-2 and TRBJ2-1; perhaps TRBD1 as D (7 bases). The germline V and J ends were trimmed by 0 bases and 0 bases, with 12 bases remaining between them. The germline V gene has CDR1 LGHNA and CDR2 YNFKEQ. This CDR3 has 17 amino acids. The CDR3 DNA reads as TGTGCCAGCAGCCAAGATCAGGGGGAGGACTCCTACAATGAGCAGTTCTTC. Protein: CASSQDQGEDSYNEQFF.

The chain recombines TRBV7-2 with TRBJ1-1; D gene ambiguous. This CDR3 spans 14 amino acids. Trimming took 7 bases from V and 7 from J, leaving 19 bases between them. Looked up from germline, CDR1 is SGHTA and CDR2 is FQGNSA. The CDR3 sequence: CASIPVGMNSEAFF. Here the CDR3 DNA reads TGTGCCAGCATCCCTGTGGGGATGAATAGTGAAGCTTTCTTT.

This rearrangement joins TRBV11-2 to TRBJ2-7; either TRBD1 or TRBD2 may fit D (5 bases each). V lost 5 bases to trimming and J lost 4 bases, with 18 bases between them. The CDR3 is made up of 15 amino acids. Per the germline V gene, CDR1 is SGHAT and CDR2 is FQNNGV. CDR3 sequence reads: CASSPHLGTLYEQYF. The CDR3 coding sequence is TGTGCCAGCAGCCCCCACCTCGGGACCCTATACGAGCAGTACTTC.

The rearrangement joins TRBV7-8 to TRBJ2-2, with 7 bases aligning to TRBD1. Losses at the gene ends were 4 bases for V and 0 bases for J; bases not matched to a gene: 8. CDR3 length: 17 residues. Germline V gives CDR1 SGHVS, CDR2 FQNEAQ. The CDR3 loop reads CASSYPSGTANTGELFF. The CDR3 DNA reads TGTGCCAGCAGCTATCCCTCCGGGACAGCGAACACCGGGGAGCTGTTTTTT.

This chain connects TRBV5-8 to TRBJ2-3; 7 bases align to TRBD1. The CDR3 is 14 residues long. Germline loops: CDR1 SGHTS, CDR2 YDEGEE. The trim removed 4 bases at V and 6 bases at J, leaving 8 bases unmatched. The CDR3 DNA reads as TGTGCCAGCAGCCCCGGACAGGTCCAGGATACGCAGTATTTT. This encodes CASSPGQVQDTQYF.

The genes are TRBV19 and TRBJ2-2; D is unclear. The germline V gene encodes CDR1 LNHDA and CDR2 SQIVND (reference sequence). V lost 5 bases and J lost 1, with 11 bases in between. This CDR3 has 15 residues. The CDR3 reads CASSLTTRNTGELFF. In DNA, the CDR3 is TGTGCCAGTAGTCTAACGACACGGAACACCGGGGAGCTGTTTTTT. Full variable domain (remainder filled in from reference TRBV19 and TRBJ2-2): DGGITQSPKYLFRKEGQNVTLSCEQNLNHDAMYWYRQDPGQGLRLIYYSQIVNDFQKGDIAEGYSVSREKKESFPLTVTSAQKNPTAFYLCASSLTTRNTGELFFGEGSRLTVL.

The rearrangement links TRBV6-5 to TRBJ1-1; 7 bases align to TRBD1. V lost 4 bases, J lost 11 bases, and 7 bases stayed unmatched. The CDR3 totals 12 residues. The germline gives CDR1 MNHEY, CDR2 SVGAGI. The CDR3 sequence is CASSSPQGRAFF. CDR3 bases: TGTGCCAGCAGTTCCCCACAGGGGAGGGCTTTCTTT.

The CDR3 sequence is CASSPGLGETQYF. The DNA of the CDR3 is TGTGCCAGCTCACCAGGATTAGGAGAGACCCAGTACTTC. This rearrangement joins TRBV18 to TRBJ2-5; D is undetermined. This CDR3 is built from 13 residues. Per the germline V gene, CDR1 is KGHSH and CDR2 is LQKENI. V lost 2 bases, J lost 4 bases, and 8 bases lay in between.

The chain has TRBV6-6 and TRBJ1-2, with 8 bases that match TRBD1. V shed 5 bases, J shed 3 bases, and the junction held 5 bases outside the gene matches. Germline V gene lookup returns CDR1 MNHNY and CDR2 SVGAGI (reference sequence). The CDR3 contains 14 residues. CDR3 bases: TGTGCCAGCAGTGGCACGACAGGGGACTATGGCTACACCTTC. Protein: CASSGTTGDYGYTF.

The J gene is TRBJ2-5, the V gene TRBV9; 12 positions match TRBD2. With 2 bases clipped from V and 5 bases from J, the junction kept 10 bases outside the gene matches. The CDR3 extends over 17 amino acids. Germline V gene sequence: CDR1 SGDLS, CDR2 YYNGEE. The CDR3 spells CASSVRPSGRGRETQYF. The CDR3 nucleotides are TGTGCCAGCAGCGTCCGACCTAGCGGGAGGGGTCGGGAGACCCAGTACTTC.

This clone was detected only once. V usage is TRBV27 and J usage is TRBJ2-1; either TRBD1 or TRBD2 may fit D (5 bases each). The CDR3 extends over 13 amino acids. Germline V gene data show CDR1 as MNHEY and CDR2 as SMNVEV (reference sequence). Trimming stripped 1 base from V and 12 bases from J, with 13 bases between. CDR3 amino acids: CASSLYEGKGQFF. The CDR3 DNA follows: TGTGCCAGCAGTTTATACGAGGGGAAAGGGCAGTTCTTC.

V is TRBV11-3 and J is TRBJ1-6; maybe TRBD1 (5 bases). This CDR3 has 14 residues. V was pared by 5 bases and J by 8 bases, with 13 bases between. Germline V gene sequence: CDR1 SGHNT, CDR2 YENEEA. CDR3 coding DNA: TGTGCCAGCAGCCGGGGACCGCCTGATTCACCCCTCCACTTT. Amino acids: CASSRGPPDSPLHF. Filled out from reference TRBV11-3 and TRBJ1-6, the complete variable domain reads EAGVVQSPRYKIIEKKQPVAFWCNPISGHNTLYWYLQNLGQGPELLIRYENEEAVDDSQLPKDRFSAERLKGVDSTLKIQPAELGDSAVYLCASSRGPPDSPLHFGNGTRLTVT.

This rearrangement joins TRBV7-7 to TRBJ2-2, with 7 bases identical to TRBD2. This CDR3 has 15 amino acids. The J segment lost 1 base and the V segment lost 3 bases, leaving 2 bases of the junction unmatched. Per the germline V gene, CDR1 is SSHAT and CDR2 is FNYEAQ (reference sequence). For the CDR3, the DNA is TGTGCCAGCAGCTTGGGGGGGATGAACACCGGGGAGCTGTTTTTT. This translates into CASSLGGMNTGELFF.

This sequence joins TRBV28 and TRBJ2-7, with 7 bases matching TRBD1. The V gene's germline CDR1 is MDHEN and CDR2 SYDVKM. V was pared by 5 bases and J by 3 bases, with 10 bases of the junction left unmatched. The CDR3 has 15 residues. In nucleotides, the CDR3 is TGTGCCAGCAGTAGCACCGGGACAGCGATCTACGAGCAGTACTTC. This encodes CASSSTGTAIYEQYF.

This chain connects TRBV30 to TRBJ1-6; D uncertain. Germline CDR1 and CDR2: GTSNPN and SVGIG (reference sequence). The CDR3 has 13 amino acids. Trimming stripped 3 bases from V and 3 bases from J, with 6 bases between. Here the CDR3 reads CAWSPDYNSPLHF. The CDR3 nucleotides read TGTGCCTGGAGCCCCGACTATAATTCACCCCTCCACTTT.

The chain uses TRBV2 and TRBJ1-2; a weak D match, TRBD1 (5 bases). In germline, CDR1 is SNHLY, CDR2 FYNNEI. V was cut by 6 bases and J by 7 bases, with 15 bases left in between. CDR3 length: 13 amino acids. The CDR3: CASRGDGPSGYTF. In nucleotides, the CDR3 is TGTGCCAGCAGGGGGGACGGGCCCAGTGGCTACACCTTC.

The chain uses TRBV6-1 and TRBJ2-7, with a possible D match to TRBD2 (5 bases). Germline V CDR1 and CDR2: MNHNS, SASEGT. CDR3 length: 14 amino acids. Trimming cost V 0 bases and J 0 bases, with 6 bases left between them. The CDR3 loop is CASSEATSSYEQYF. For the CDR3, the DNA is TGTGCCAGCAGTGAAGCTACTAGCTCCTACGAGCAGTACTTC.

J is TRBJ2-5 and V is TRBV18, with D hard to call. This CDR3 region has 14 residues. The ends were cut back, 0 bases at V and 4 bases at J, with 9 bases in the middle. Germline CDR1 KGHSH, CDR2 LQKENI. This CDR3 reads CASSPPQVGETQYF. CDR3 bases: TGTGCCAGCTCACCACCTCAGGTCGGAGAGACCCAGTACTTC.

This CDR3 is CATSGPNRADYGYTF. DNA for the CDR3: TGTGCCACCAGCGGGCCGAACAGGGCTGACTATGGCTACACCTTC. V usage is TRBV15 and J usage is TRBJ1-2; perhaps TRBD1 as D (6 bases). V lost 5 bases and J lost 3, with 16 bases in between. Looked up from germline, CDR1 is LNHNV and CDR2 is YYDKDF (reference sequence). This CDR3 is 15 amino acids long.

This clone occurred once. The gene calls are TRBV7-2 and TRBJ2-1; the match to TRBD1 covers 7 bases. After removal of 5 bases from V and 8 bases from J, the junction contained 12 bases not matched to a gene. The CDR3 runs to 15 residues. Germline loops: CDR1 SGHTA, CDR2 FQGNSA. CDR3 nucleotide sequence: TGTGCCAGCAGCCCCGGGACAGACCAACCGCATGAGCAGTTCTTC. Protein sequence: CASSPGTDQPHEQFF.